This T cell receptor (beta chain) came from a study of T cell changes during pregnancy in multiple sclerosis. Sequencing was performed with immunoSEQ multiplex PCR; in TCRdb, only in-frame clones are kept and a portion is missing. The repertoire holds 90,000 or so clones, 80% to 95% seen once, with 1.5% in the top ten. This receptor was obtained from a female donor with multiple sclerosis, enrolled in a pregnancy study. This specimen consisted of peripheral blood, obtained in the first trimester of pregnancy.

Here the CDR3 reads CASSLRGSGLVRDTEAFF. Here the CDR3 DNA reads TGTGCCAGCAGCTTACGAGGGAGTGGCCTTGTAAGGGACACTGAAGCTTTCTTT. The chain is built from TRBV7-8 and TRBJ1-1; D not certain. Germline-derived CDR1 and CDR2 are SGHVS and FQNEAQ. The CDR3 has 18 amino acids. Trimming cost V 2 bases and J 3 bases, with 22 bases left between them. Using reference TRBV7-8 and TRBJ1-1 for the parts outside the CDR3, the full variable domain is GAGVSQSPRYKVAKRGQDVALRCDPISGHVSLFWYQQALGQGPEFLTYFQNEAQLDKSGLPSDRFFAERPEGSVSTLKIQRTQQEDSAVYLCASSLRGSGLVRDTEAFFGQGTRLTVV.